The clone carrying this T cell receptor (beta chain) was recorded at least ten times. Its antigen is still unknown. The length of the CDR3 is 13 residues. J gave up 2 bases and V 10 bases, and 5 bases lay outside the gene matches. These data originate in a study of response to subunit inactivated influenza vaccine. Study-wide points: Authors proposed each seasonal influenza vaccination draws in few new T cells.

MiXCR, applied by TCRdb to the RT-PCR reads, yields one record per CDR3 protein. This table holds about 500,000 distinct CDR3 sequences, roughly 7.9% found once. The chain uses TRBV12-3 or TRBV12-4 and TRBJ2-4, with 7 bases that match TRBD1. This TCR was recovered from a man aged 50 to 75 who received an inactivated influenza vaccine. Sequencing used PBMCs from blood, obtained around 25 months after vaccination. DNA of the CDR3: TGTGCCACACAACAGGGGTCCAAAAACATTCAGTACTTC. Its protein product is CATQQGSKNIQYF.